This record looks at one TCR beta chain sequence and its context. What it binds is unknown. The data originate from a study of cytotoxic CD8 clonotypes in ibrutinib-treated CLL. Study-wide background: Partial response occurred in roughly 25 patients and complete response in 2; at median around 70 months, 14 remained remitted and 12 progressed. The average sample held roughly 250,000 productive templates and about 99,000 productive rearrangements.

Sequencing was designed to attain a depth spanning 1 in 200,000 to 1 in 1 million T cells. Method: immunoSEQ multiplex PCR; TCRdb's copy keeps in-frame clones and lacks some. In the table there are approximately 330,000 clones, about 80% of which are singletons. V trimming: 0 bases; J trimming: 7 bases; junction bases outside the gene matches: 10. CDR1 and CDR2 (germline): SGHVS, FQNEAQ. The CDR3 is made up of 17 amino acids. Notes on the study in general: Baseline clonality was higher than in age-matched healthy donors and moved in step with circulating CD8+ T-cell counts.

This sequence was found in a human donor with chronic lymphocytic leukemia. The chain has TRBV7-8 and TRBJ2-2; TRBD2 matches 8 bases. Sequenced here: PBMCs, sampled before ibrutinib treatment. DNA for the CDR3: TGTGCCAGCAGCTTAGCGTTGACGGGAGGGCCGCACGGGGAGCTGTTTTTT. Its protein product is CASSLALTGGPHGELFF.